This T cell receptor beta chain was sequenced in a study of circulating and synovial CD4+ cells in juvenile arthritis. The assay was immunoSEQ multiplex PCR, and TCRdb's table has in-frame clones only and misses some. The sample lists about 34,000 clones, nearly 97% occurring once. The ends lost 0 bases at V and 4 bases at J; junction bases unmatched: 2. The CDR3 is made up of 15 amino acids. Looked up from germline, CDR1 is SGDLS and CDR2 is YYNGEE. The V call is TRBV9, the J call TRBJ2-3, with 10 bases identical to TRBD2. This clonotype was sampled from a human donor with juvenile idiopathic arthritis. Sequences were obtained from CD4+ T cells from blood. The CDR3 DNA reads as TGTGCCAGCAGCGTAGTAAGCGGGGGGGCAGATACGCAGTATTTT. It encodes CASSVVSGGADTQYF.